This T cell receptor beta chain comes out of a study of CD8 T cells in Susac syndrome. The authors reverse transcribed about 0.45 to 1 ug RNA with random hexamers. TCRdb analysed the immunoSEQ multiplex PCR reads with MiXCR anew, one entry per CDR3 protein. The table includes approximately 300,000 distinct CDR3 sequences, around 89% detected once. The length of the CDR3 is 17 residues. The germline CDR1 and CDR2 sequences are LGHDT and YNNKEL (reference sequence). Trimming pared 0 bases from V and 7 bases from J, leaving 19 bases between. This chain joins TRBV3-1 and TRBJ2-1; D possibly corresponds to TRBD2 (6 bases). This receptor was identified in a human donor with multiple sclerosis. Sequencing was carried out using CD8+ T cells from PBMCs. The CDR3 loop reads CASSQDYGGAWDNEQFF. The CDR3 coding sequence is TGTGCCAGCAGCCAAGACTATGGCGGGGCGTGGGATAATGAGCAGTTCTTC.